This T cell receptor beta chain is drawn from a study of blood T cell repertoires in COVID-19. The wider study: COVID-19 samples from acute and convalescent phases originated in the United States, Italy and Spain. From T cells, B-cell-depleted T cells, or PBMCs came the material, which was cDNA or gDNA.

Methods used by the authors: Nucleated cell number was recorded as an estimate derived from reference gene primer amplification. Generated by immunoSEQ multiplex PCR, the TCRdb table keeps only in-frame clones and is missing some. The V and J calls and clone size are taken from that table; D and trimming were inferred from the DNA. The top ten clones hold roughly a quarter of a sample with 80,000 to 100,000 clones, more than 70% of them seen once. The V gene lost 2 bases and the J gene lost 2 bases, with 7 bases spanning the gap. This CDR3 comprises 14 residues. Per the germline V gene, CDR1 is MGHRA and CDR2 is YSYEKL.

Sequences were obtained from peripheral blood. This TCR was sampled from a man aged 65-85 years with acute or convalescent COVID-19. The chain combines TRBV4-1 with TRBJ1-5; D is unresolved. As DNA, the CDR3 is TGCGCCAGCAGCCAACCCGGTGGCAATCAGCCCCAGCATTTT. This codes for CASSQPGGNQPQHF.